Below, 18 T cell receptor beta chains from the same sample are listed, as sequenced in a study of T cell responses to AZD1222 COVID-19 vaccine. The repertoire was sequenced with immunoSEQ multiplex PCR; TCRdb's copy has only in-frame clones and lacks some. Seen here are 130,000 or so clones, about 90% observed once, and the top ten hold 1.9%. The source material was peripheral blood, sampled 28 days after the second AZD1222 dose. Receptor source: an adult who received the AZD1222 COVID-19 vaccine.

The chain combines TRBV11-2 with TRBJ1-1, with D unclear. V dropped 0 bases and J dropped 10 bases, with 9 bases sitting between them. The CDR3 runs to 12 residues. Per germline, CDR1 SGHAT and CDR2 FQNNGV. The CDR3 reads CASSLEAEGAFF. CDR3 nucleotide sequence: TGTGCCAGCAGCTTAGAGGCAGAGGGAGCTTTCTTT. Using reference TRBV11-2 and TRBJ1-1 for the parts outside the CDR3, the full variable domain is EAGVAQSPRYKIIEKRQSVAFWCNPISGHATLYWYQQILGQGPKLLIQFQNNGVVDDSQLPKDRFSAERLKGVDSTLKIQPAKLEDSAVYLCASSLEAEGAFFGQGTRLTVV.

The chain uses TRBV18 and TRBJ1-1; D remains ambiguous. Germline V lookup: CDR1 KGHSH, CDR2 LQKENI. The CDR3 is 11 amino acids. V dropped 4 bases and J dropped 3 bases, with 3 bases sitting between them. Here the CDR3 reads CASSQDTEAFF. As DNA, the CDR3 is TGTGCCAGCTCACAAGACACTGAAGCTTTCTTT.

The rearrangement joins TRBV7-8 to TRBJ2-1; D unresolved. CDR1 and CDR2 (germline): SGHVS, FQNEAQ. CDR3 length: 15 amino acids. Trimming pared 2 bases from V and 1 base from J, leaving 9 bases between. Here the CDR3 reads CASSLRRGSYNEQFF. The CDR3 DNA is TGTGCCAGCAGCTTAAGGCGCGGATCCTACAATGAGCAGTTCTTC.

V usage is TRBV7-2 and J usage is TRBJ2-7; no firm D call. The germline gives CDR1 SGHTA, CDR2 FQGNSA. V gave up 2 bases and J gave up 6 bases, with 11 bases separating them. The CDR3 covers 13 residues. The CDR3 nucleotides read TGTGCCAGCAGCTTACTGACCGCTGGCGAGCAGTACTTC. Amino acid sequence: CASSLLTAGEQYF. Based on the CDR3 plus reference TRBV7-2 and TRBJ2-7, the full variable domain is GAGVSQSPSNKVTEKGKDVELRCDPISGHTALYWYRQSLGQGLEFLIYFQGNSAPDKSGLPSDRFSAERTGGSVSTLTIQRTQQEDSAVYLCASSLLTAGEQYFGPGTRLTVT.

The chain is built from TRBV18 and TRBJ1-1, with a tentative D call TRBD1 (6 bases). Germline CDR1 KGHSH, CDR2 LQKENI. The CDR3 has 14 amino acids. V was clipped by 4 bases and J by 1 base, with 10 bases between them. The CDR3 nucleotides read TGTGCCAGCTCACAGCTGGGGGCGAACACTGAAGCTTTCTTT. It translates to CASSQLGANTEAFF.

The chain recombines TRBV7-6 with TRBJ2-3; 8 bases align to TRBD2. The CDR3 covers 14 residues. Unmatched junction bases numbered 6, after V lost 6 bases and J lost 4 bases. Germline CDR1 reads SGHVS; CDR2 reads FNYEAQ. The CDR3 loop is CASSTQAGADTQYF. In nucleotides, the CDR3 is TGTGCCAGCAGTACGCAAGCGGGAGCAGATACGCAGTATTTT. Looking up the rest from reference TRBV7-6 and TRBJ2-3 gives the full variable domain: GAGVSQSPRYKVTKRGQDVALRCDPISGHVSLYWYRQALGQGPEFLTYFNYEAQQDKSGLPNDRFSAERPEGSISTLTIQRTEQRDSAMYRCASSTQAGADTQYFGPGTRLTVL.

The chain joins TRBV19 to TRBJ2-4, with 16 bases fitting TRBD2. Germline CDR1 LNHDA, CDR2 SQIVND (reference sequence). This CDR3 spans 17 amino acids. Unmatched junction bases numbered 9, after V lost 6 bases and J lost 7 bases. The CDR3 is CASSPGTSGGARNIQYF. CDR3 sequence (DNA): TGTGCCAGTAGCCCGGGGACTAGCGGGGGGGCTAGGAACATTCAGTACTTC.

The V call is TRBV3-1 (or the pseudogene TRBV3-2), the J call TRBJ2-1, with 8 bases that match TRBD2. V shed 3 bases and J 9 bases; nucleotides not matched to a gene: 7. Germline lookup yields CDR1 LGHDT and CDR2 YNNKEL (reference sequence). This CDR3 region has 14 residues. This chain's CDR3 is CASSQGAGVSEQFF. CDR3 DNA: TGTGCCAGCAGCCAGGGAGCGGGAGTAAGTGAGCAGTTCTTC.

V usage is TRBV4-3 and J usage is TRBJ2-7, with 13 bases lining up with TRBD2. V shed 1 base and J 2 bases; nucleotides not matched to a gene: 14. The CDR3 has 20 residues. Germline V gene lookup returns CDR1 LGHNA and CDR2 YSLEER. CDR3 nucleotides: TGCGCCAGCAGCCAAGTTAGGGAGGGACTAGCGGGATCCCGGACCTACGAGCAGTACGTC. Its protein product is CASSQVREGLAGSRTYEQYV.

The chain has TRBV11-2 and TRBJ1-4; TRBD1 aligns across 8 bases. The V segment lost 3 bases and the J segment 8 bases; nucleotides outside the gene matches: 5. The CDR3 extends over 14 amino acids. Germline CDR1 and CDR2: SGHAT and FQNNGV. In DNA form, the CDR3 reads TGTGCCAGCAGCTTCGGGACAGGCTCAGAAAAACTGTTTTTT. Its translation is CASSFGTGSEKLFF.

The rearrangement uses TRBV11-1 and TRBJ2-3; D is uncertain. This CDR3 spans 15 amino acids. V gave up 5 bases and J gave up 5 bases, with 17 bases separating them. In germline, CDR1 is SGHAT, CDR2 FQDESV (reference sequence). Here the CDR3 reads CASSRHENTKDTQYF. The DNA of the CDR3 is TGTGCCAGCAGCCGACATGAAAATACCAAAGATACGCAGTATTTT.

The gene calls are TRBV4-2 and TRBJ2-7; D perhaps matches TRBD1 (5 bases). Germline V CDR1 and CDR2: LGHNA, YNFKEQ. CDR3 length: 16 amino acids. The V gene lost 0 bases and the J gene lost 3 bases, with 15 bases spanning the gap. CDR3 amino acids: CASSQDSTAYSYEQYF. The CDR3 region has the DNA TGTGCCAGCAGCCAAGATTCGACAGCCTATAGCTACGAGCAGTACTTC.

V and J are TRBV10-3 and TRBJ1-1; D is undetermined. Germline V gene sequence: CDR1 ENHRY, CDR2 SYGVKD. V gave up 6 bases and J gave up 3 bases, with 5 bases separating them. The CDR3 spans 11 residues. CDR3 loop: CAIRTDTEAFF. CDR3 bases: TGTGCCATCAGGACGGACACTGAAGCTTTCTTT.

The chain uses TRBV11-3 and TRBJ1-6; 9 bases agree with TRBD1. CDR1 is SGHNT and CDR2 is YENEEA in the germline V gene. The CDR3 runs 15 residues. V trimming: 4 bases; J trimming: 10 bases; junction bases outside the gene matches: 8. The DNA of the CDR3 is TGTGCCAGCAGCTGGACGGGACAGGGACAATCACCCCTCCACTTT. Protein product: CASSWTGQGQSPLHF.

The chain joins TRBV5-1 to TRBJ2-3, with TRBD2 matching 7 bases. The CDR3 has 15 residues. Trimming took 5 bases from V and 0 from J; bases not matched to a gene: 6. Germline V lookup: CDR1 SGHRS, CDR2 YFSETQ. The CDR3 coding sequence is TGCGCCAGCAGGCTTAGCGGGTCAAGCACAGATACGCAGTATTTT. It translates to CASRLSGSSTDTQYF.

The chain recombines TRBV18 with TRBJ1-1; TRBD1 is a possible D gene (6 bases). In germline, CDR1 is KGHSH, CDR2 LQKENI. This CDR3 spans 15 amino acids. V was shortened by 0 bases and J by 0 bases, with 8 bases between the two germline ends. The CDR3 loop reads CASSPPGQMNTEAFF. In DNA, the CDR3 is TGTGCCAGCTCACCACCAGGACAGATGAACACTGAAGCTTTCTTT.

The chain couples TRBV18 to TRBJ1-4; D not resolved. The CDR3 spans 13 residues. In germline, CDR1 is KGHSH, CDR2 LQKENI. Trimming took 4 bases from V and 8 from J, leaving 11 bases between them. The chain's CDR3 is CASSRGSQEKLFF. The CDR3 bases are TGTGCCAGCTCACGAGGGTCACAGGAAAAACTGTTTTTT.

The rearrangement uses TRBV2 and TRBJ1-2; maybe TRBD1 (6 bases). The CDR3 length is 14 residues. V was trimmed by 7 bases and J by 4 bases, leaving 16 bases between them. CDR1 and CDR2 (germline): SNHLY, FYNNEI. CDR3 nucleotide sequence: TGTGCCAGCACAACGGAGGGGGAGTCCTATGGCTACACCTTC. Its translation is CASTTEGESYGYTF.